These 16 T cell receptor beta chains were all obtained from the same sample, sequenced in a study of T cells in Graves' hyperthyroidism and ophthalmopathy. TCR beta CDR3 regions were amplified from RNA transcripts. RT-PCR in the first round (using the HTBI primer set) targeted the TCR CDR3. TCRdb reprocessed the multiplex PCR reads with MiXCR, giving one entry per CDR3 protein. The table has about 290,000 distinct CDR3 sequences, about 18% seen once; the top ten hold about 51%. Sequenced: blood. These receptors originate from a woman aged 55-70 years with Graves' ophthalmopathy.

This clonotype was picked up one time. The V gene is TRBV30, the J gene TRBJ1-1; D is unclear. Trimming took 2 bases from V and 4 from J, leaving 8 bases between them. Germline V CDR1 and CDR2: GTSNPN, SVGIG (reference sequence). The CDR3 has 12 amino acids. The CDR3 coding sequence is TGTGCCTGGAGTCCGTCGGGCACTGAAGCTTTCTTT. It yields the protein CAWSPSGTEAFF.

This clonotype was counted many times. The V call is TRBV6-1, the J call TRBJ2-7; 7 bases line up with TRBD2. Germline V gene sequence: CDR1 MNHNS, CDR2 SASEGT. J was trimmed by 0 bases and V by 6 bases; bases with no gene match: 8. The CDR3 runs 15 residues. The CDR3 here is CASRLLAQSSYEQYF. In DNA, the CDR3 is TGTGCCAGCAGACTACTAGCGCAGAGCTCCTACGAGCAGTACTTC.

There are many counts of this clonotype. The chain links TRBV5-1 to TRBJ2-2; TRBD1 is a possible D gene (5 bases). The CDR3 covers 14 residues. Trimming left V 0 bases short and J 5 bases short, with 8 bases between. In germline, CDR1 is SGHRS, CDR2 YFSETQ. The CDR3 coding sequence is TGCGCCAGCAGCTTGGAGGCAGGGACCGGGGAGCTGTTTTTT. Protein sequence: CASSLEAGTGELFF.

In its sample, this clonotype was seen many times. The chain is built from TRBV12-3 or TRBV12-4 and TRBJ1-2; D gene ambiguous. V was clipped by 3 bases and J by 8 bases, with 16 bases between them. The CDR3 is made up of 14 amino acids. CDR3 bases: TGTGCCAGCAGTTTTCTGCAAGCGCCCGGGGGCTACACCTTC. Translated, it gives CASSFLQAPGGYTF.

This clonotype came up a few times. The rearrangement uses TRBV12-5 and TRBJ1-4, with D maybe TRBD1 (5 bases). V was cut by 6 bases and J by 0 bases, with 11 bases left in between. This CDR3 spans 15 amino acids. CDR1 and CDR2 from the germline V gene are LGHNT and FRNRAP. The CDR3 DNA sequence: TGTGCTAGTGGGGACACCCCGGCAACTAATGAAAAACTGTTTTTT. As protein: CASGDTPATNEKLFF.

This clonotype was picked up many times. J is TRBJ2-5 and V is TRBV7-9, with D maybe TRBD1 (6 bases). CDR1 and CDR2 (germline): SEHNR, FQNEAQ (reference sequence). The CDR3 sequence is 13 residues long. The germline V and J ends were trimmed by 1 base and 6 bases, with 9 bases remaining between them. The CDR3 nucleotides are TGTGCCAGCAGCTTAGAGGGGGTTAAGACCCAGTACTTC. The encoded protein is CASSLEGVKTQYF.

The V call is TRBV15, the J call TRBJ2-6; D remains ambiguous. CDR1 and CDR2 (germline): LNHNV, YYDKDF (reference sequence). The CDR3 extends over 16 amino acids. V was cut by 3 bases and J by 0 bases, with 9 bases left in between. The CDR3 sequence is CATSRAVISGANVLTF. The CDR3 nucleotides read TGTGCCACCAGCAGGGCTGTGATCTCTGGGGCCAACGTCCTGACTTTC.

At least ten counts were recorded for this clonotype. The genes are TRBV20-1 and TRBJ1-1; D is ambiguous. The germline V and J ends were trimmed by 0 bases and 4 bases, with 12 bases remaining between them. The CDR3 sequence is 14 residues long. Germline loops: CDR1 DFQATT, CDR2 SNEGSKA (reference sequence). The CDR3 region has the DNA TGCAGTGCTAGAGATGTGGGAATGGCCACTGAAGCTTTCTTT. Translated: CSARDVGMATEAFF.

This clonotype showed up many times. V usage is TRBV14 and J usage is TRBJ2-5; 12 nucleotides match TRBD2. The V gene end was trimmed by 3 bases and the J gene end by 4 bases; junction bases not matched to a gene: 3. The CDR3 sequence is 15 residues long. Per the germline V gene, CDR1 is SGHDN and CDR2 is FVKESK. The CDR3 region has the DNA TGTGCCAGCAGCCACTTGGGACTAGCGGGAGAGACCCAGTACTTC. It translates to CASSHLGLAGETQYF.

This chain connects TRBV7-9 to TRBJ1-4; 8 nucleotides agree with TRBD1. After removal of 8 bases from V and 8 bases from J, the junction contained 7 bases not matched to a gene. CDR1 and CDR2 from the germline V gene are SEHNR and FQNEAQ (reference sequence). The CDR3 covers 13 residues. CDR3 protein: CASRERTGEKLFF. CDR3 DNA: TGTGCCAGCCGCGAAAGGACAGGGGAAAAACTGTTTTTT.

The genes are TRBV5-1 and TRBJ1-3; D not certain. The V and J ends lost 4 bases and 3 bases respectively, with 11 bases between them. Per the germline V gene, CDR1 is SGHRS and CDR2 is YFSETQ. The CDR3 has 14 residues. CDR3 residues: CASSLGNNGNTIYF. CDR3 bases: TGCGCCAGCAGCCTCGGGAATAATGGAAACACCATATATTTT.

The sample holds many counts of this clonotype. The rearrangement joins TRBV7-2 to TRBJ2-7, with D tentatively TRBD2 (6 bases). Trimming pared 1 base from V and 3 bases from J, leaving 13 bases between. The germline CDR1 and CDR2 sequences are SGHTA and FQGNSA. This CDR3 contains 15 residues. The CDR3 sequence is CASSLGGTGDYEQYF. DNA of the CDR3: TGTGCCAGCAGCTTAGGAGGGACTGGGGACTACGAGCAGTACTTC.

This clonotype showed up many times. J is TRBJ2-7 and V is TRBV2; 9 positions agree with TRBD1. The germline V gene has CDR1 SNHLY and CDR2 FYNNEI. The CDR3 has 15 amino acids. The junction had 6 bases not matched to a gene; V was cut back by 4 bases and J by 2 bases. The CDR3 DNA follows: TGTGCCAGCAGTGCTTCACAGGGGGCGGCCTACGAGCAGTACTTC. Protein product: CASSASQGAAYEQYF.

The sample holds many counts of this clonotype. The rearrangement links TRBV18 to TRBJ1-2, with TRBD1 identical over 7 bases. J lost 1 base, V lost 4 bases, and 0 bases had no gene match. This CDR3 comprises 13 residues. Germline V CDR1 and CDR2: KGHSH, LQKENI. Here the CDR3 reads CASSRDSNYGYTF. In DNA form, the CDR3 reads TGTGCCAGCTCACGGGACAGTAACTATGGCTACACCTTC.

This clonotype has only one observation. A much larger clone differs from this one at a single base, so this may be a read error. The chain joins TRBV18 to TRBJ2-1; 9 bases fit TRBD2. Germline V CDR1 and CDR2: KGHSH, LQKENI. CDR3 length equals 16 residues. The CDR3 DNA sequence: TGTGCCAACTCACGCCCGGGACTAGCTGGGAACAATGAGCAGTTCTTC. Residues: CANSRPGLAGNNEQFF.

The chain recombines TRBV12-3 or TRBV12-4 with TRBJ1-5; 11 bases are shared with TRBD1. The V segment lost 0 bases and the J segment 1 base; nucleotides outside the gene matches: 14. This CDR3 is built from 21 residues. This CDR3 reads CASSLASRTGGWARSNQPQHF. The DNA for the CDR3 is TGTGCCAGCAGTTTAGCTTCCCGGACAGGGGGCTGGGCGCGGAGCAATCAGCCCCAGCATTTT.